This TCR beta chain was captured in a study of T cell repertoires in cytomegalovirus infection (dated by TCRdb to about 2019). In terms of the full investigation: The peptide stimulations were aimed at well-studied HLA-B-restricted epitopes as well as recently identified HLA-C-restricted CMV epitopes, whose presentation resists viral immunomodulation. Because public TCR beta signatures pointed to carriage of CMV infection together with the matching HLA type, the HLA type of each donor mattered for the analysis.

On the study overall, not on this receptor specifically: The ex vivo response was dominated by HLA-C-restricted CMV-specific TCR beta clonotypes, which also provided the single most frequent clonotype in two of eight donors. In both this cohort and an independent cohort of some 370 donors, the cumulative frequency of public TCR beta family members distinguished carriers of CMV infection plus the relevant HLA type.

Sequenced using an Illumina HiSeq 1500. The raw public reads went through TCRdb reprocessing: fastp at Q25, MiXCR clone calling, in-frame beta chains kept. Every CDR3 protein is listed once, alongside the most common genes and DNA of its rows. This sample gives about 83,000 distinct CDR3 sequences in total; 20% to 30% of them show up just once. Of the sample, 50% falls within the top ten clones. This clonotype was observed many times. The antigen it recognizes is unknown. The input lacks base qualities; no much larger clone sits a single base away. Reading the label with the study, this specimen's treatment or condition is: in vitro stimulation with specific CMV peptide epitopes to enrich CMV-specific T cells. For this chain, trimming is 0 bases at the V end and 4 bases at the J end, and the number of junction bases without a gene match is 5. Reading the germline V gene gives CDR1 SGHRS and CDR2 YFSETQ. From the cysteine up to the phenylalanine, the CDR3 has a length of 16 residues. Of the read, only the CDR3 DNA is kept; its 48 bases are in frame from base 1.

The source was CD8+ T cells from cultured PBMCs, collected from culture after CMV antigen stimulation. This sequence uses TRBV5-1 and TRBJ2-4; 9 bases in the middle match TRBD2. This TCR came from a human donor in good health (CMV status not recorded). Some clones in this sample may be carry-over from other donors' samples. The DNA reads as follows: TGCGCCAGCAGCTTGGTGGCTAGCGGGGAGAAAAACATTCAGTACTTC. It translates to CASSLVASGEKNIQYF. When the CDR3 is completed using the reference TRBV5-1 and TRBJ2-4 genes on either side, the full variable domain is KAGVTQTPRYLIKTRGQQVTLSCSPISGHRSVSWYQQTPGQGLQFLFEYFSETQRNKGNFPGRFSGRQFSNSRSEMNVSTLELGDSALYLCASSLVASGEKNIQYFGAGTRLSVL.